This TCR beta chain was observed in a study of shared clonotypes between healthy human individuals (dated by TCRdb to 2019 to 2021). About the study as a whole: A few men and two women, aged 18 to 49 years, made up the cohort. For each donor, three plates each were used for CD4 naive and CD4 memory, two plates were used for CD8 naive, and one plate was used for CD8 memory. Libraries were prepared and TCR repertoires were sequenced by different laboratories using diverse techniques, in order to increase sequencing depth and limit assay-specific biases. The study deeply sequenced blood TCR repertoires of several healthy adults to estimate repertoire size and the extent of clonotype sharing between individuals. Per donor, leukapheresis produced somewhere between about 0.94 and 9 billion PBMCs.

This clone was counted many times. No cognate antigen has been identified for it. Per-base quality was not reported, and no clone a single base away is much larger than it. Healthy HIV-negative adults with no recently reported acute infections or vaccinations were included as donors. Every donor was a Caucasian adult residing in Nashville, Tennessee, USA. CD4+ T cells were enriched by magnetic negative selection; naive cells were then positively selected on CD45RA, and the negative fraction formed the memory subset. Blood was obtained by leukapheresis, after which PBMCs were separated by Ficoll-Histopaque density gradient centrifugation and cryopreserved in liquid nitrogen vapor phase. Analytical flow cytometry was used to check the purity and quantity of every magnetically sorted T cell population. Genomic DNA was isolated from every sorted fraction and measured by UV absorbance on a Nanodrop 2000c.

Using the deep immunoSEQ assay, multiplex PCR amplified TCR CDR3 regions from genomic DNA. Extracted genomic DNA from each cell subset was distributed evenly across all wells of several immunoSEQ 96-well plates, and each plate was treated as a replicate. Each replicate PCR for sorted subsets received roughly 200 ng genomic DNA, equal to some 32,000 T cell genomes. Purified libraries were quantified with a Qubit 3.0 fluorometer, sized on a Bioanalyzer 2100, and re-quantified with the KAPA Library Quantification kit. Each immunoSEQ 96-well plate was sequenced on its own single-read 150-cycle Illumina NextSeq 550 flow cell. As for how the authors treated the data: Because the immunoSEQ output held only junctional sequences and lacked quality scores, the filtering could not match the filtering applied to full-length reads. To assign V/J genes and CDR3, sequences were annotated against IMGT germline references using PyIR, a Python wrapper for IgBLAST v1.9. Reads were removed for weak V/J assignments (E-value above 1e-6), missing CDR3, stop codons, out-of-frame junctions, or ambiguous translated residues. A V3J clonotype was defined by an identical inferred V gene, J gene, and CDR3 amino acid sequence. The percentage overlap between two repertoires was calculated by dividing the number of shared unique clonotypes by the size of the smaller repertoire. Richness of each repertoire was evaluated using RTK rarefaction, the Chao1 estimator, and Recon v2.1 estimates of unobserved clonotypes. For all TCRbeta clonotypes obtained by the gDNA method from a few donors, generation probabilities were computed with OLGA. TCRdb took this table from immuneACCESS and kept in-frame rearrangements with V and J called. Such tables lack part of the clones; where checked against another copy, unresolved V genes explain under half of the gap, and the rest is unexplained. V, J and clone size were drawn from that table, and D and trimming were deduced from the DNA. The sample table shows approximately 980,000 clones, and approximately 80% are seen once. Jointly, the top ten make up about 1.5% of the sample.

The junction shows trimming of 4 bases on V and 0 bases on J, and the gene matches do not reach 18 bases of it. CDR1 is given as LGHNA and CDR2 as YSLEER, both from the germline V gene. From cysteine to phenylalanine, the CDR3 is 20 amino acids long. Just CDR3 DNA is preserved here, 60 bases in frame from base 1. Study-level results and caveats: Clonotypes shared by all four sorted-subset donors showed higher generation probabilities than non-shared clonotypes. Sampling was restricted to blood, and TCR repertoires in tissues likely differ from the TCR repertoires found in blood. Based on pairwise subsampling, the degree of clonotype sharing among donors was expected to be affected by sequencing depth. Naive subsets generally had larger estimated clonotype richness than memory subsets. Even with the large sequencing depth, rarefaction of the sorted-subset datasets indicated that sequencing was incomplete. Sharing across several donors was observed for roughly 5.4% of naive CD4, 3% to 4% of naive CD8, over 2% of memory CD4, and about 0.39% of memory CD8 clonotypes. Because the study included a small number of donors, the genetic and exposure-history diversity represented was limited.

The receptor was derived from a man between 18 and 35 years old in good health. The source material was memory CD4+ T cells sorted from blood. The sample's cell subset or site label, in plain terms: CD45RA-negative fraction. Recombination linked TRBV4-3 to TRBJ2-1; 7 of the junction bases match TRBD2. The nucleotide sequence reads TGCGCCAGCAGCCCGACCCCCCAGCGGGGAGGCGTTCTCTCCTACAATGAGCAGTTCTTC. This codes for CASSPTPQRGGVLSYNEQFF.